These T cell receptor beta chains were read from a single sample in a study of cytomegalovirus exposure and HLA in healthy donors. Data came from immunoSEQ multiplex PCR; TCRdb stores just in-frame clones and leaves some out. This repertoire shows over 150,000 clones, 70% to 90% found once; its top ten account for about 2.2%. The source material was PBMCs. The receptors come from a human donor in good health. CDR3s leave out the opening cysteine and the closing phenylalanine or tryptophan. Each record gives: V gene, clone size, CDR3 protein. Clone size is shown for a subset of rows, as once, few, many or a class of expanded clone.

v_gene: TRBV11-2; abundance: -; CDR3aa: ASSLGGTSGDWYEQY
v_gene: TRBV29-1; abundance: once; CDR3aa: SVETGLGNTIY
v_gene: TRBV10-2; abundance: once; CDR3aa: ASSESNSYGYT
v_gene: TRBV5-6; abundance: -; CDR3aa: ASSLGWISGKETQY
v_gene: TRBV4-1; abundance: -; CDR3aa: ASSQDPGRNTEAF
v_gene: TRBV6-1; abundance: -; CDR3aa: ASSEAMGLAAQH
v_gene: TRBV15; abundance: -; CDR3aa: ATSVGTTRYNEQF
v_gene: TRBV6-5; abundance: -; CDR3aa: ASTQGNYGYT
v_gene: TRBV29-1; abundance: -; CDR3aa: SAVGGEEGISNQPQH
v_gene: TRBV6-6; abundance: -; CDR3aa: ASSQNTGSRYEQY
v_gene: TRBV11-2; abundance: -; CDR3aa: ASSPDRGPYEQY
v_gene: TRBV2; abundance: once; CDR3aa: ASSRGRTDGKPQH
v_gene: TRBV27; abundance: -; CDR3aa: ASSKWGHLGSGANVLT
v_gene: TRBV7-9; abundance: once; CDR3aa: ASSPVLREDQYGYT
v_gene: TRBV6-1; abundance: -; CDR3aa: ASSSRPGADYGYT
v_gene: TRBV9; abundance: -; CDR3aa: ASSVSQTGQGTNYGYT
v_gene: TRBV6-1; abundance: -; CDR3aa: ASSEKSGTEAF
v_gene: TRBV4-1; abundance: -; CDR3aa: ASSHPSRERGYNEQF
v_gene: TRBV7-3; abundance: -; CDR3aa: ASSATGSYNEQF
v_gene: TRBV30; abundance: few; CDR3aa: AWTTGGYEQY
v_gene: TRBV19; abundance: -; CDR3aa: ASSRGRAGLYEQY
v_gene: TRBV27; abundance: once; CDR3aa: ASSPLGTGDIGYT
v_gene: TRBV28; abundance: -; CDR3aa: ASSPGTLGDTEAF
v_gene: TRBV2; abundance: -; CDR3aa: ASTLEGVGQGGYT
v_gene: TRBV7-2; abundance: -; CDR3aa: ASSSGLTPSYEQY
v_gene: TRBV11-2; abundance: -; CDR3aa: ASSPWGQVSTDTQY
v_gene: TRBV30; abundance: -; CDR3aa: AWSVRENTEAF
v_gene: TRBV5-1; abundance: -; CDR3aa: ASSLDPTLLNYGYT
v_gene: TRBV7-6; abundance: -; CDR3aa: ASSPPGSDTQY
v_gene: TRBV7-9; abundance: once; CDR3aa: ASSPPAGGTDTQY
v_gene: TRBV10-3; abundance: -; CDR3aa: AIRPGQQNTEAF
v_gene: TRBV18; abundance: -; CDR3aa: ASLNLQPGQGTEAF
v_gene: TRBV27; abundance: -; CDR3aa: ASSPRTGLSLRETQY
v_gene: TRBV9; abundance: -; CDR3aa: ASSVGEGVETQY
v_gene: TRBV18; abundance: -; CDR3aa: ASSPNQGLDTQY
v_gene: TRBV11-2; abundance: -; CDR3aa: ASSNNRGRTGELF
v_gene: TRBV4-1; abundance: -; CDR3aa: ASSQRGGETQY
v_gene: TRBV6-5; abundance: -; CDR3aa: ASSYAAGQETQY
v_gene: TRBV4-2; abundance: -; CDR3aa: ASRDREDTGELF
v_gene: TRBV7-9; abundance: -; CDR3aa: ASSSTGDSNQPQH
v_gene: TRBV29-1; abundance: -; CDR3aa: SAAPSDTEAF
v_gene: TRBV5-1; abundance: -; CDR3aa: ASSLEGTGVAGYT
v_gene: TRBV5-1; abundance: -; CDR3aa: ASSLVTGGNYGYT
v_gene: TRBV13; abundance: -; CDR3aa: ASSARDRGGDEQY
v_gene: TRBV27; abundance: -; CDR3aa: ASSFLRADNEQF
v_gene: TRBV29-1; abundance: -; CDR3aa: SGGEDTQY
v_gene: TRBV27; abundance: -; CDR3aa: ASSRGETYEQY
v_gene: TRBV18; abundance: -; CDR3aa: ASSPLGQGVTGELF
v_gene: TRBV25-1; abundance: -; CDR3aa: ASSDRILLAGGGETQY
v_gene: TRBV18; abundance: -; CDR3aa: ASSPRDRVHEQF
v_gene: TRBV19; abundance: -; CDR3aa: ASSPQTGKLNYGYT
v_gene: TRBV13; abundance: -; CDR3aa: ASSSRETTDEQF
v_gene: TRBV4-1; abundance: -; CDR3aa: ASSHRDSGPGELF